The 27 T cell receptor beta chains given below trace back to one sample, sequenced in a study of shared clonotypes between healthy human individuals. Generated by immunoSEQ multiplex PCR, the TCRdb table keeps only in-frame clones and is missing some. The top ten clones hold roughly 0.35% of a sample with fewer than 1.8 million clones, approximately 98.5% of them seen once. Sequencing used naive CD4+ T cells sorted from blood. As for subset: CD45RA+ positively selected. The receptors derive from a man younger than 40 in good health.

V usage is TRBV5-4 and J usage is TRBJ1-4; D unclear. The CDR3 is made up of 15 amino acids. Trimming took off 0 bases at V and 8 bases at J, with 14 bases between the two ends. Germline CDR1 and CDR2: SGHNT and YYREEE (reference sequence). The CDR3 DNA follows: TGTGCCAGCAGCTTGGCCCCGGCGTCAGGCGAAAAACTGTTTTTT. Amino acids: CASSLAPASGEKLFF. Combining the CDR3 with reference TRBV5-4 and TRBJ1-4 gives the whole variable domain ETGVTQSPTHLIKTRGQQVTLRCSSQSGHNTVSWYQQALGQGPQFIFQYYREEENGRGNFPPRFSGLQFPNYSSELNVNALELDDSALYLCASSLAPASGEKLFFGSGTQLSVL.

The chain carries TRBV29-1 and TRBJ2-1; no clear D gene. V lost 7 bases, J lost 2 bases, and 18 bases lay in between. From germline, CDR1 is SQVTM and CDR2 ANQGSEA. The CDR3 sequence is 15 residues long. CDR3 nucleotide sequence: TGCAGCGCCCAAGATTGGGAATGGGCCTACAATGAGCAGTTCTTC. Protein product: CSAQDWEWAYNEQFF.

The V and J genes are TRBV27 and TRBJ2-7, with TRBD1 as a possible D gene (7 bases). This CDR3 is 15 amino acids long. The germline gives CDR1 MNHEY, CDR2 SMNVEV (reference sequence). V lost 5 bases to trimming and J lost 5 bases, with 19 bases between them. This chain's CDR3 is CASSQAGTAEDEQYF. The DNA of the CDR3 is TGTGCCAGCAGTCAGGCGGGGACAGCGGAGGACGAGCAGTACTTC.

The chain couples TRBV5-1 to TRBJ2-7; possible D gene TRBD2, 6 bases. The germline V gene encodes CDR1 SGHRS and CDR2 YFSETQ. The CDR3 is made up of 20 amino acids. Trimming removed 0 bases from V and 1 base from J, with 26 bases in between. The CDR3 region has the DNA TGCGCCAGCAGCTTGGCCTTGGGGAGTAACGGCGTGGGGACTTCCTACGAGCAGTACTTC. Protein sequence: CASSLALGSNGVGTSYEQYF.

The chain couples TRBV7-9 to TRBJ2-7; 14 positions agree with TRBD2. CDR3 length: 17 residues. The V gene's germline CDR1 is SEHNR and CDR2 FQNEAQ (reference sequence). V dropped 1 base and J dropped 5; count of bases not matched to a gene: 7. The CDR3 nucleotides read TGTGCCAGCAGCTTAGGGGGACTAGCGGGAGAGTACCACGAGCAGTACTTC. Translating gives CASSLGGLAGEYHEQYF. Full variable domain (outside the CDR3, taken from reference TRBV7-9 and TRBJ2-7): DTGVSQNPRHKITKRGQNVTFRCDPISEHNRLYWYRQTLGQGPEFLTYFQNEAQLEKSRLLSDRFSAERPKGSFSTLEIQRTEQGDSAMYLCASSLGGLAGEYHEQYFGPGTRLTVT.

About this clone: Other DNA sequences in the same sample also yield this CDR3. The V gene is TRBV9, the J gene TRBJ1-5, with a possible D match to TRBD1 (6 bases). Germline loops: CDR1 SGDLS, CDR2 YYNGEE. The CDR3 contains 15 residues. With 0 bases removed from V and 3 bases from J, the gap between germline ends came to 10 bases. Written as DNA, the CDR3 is TGTGCCAGCAGCGTAGGCACAGGGCTCAATCAGCCCCAGCATTTT. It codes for CASSVGTGLNQPQHF. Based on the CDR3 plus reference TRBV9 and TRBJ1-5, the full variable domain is DSGVTQTPKHLITATGQRVTLRCSPRSGDLSVYWYQQSLDQGLQFLIQYYNGEERAKGNILERFSAQQFPDLHSELNLSSLELGDSALYFCASSVGTGLNQPQHFGDGTRLSIL.

For the CDR3, the DNA is TGTGCCAGCAGCTTACACAGGGCAATAGATGAGCAGTTCTTC. This encodes CASSLHRAIDEQFF. V usage is TRBV7-6 and J usage is TRBJ2-1, with D possibly matching TRBD1 (6 bases). Trimming left V 2 bases short and J 8 bases short, with 13 bases between. This CDR3 contains 14 residues. Per the germline V gene, CDR1 is SGHVS and CDR2 is FNYEAQ.

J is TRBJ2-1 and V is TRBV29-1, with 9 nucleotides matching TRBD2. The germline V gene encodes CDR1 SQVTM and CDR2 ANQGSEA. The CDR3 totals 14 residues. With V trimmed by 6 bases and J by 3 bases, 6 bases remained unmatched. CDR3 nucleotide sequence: TGCAGCGTGGCCTGGACTAGCGTCTACAATGAGCAGTTCTTC. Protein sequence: CSVAWTSVYNEQFF.

This CDR3 is CASSSPGQDYEQYF. The CDR3 coding sequence is TGTGCCAGCTCATCTCCGGGACAGGATTACGAGCAGTACTTC. V is TRBV18 and J is TRBJ2-7; TRBD1 aligns across 8 bases. V trimming: 5 bases; J trimming: 4 bases; junction bases outside the gene matches: 7. Looked up from germline, CDR1 is KGHSH and CDR2 is LQKENI. CDR3 size: 14 residues.

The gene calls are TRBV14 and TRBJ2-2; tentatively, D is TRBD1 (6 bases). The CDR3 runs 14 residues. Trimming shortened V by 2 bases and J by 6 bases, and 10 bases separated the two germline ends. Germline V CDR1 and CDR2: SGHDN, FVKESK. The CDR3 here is CASSQQQGSGELFF. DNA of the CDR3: TGTGCCAGCAGCCAACAACAGGGTTCCGGGGAGCTGTTTTTT.

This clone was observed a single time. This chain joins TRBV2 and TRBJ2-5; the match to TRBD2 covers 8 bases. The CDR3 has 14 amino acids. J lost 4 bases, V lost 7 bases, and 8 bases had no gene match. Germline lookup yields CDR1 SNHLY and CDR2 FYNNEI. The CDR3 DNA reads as TGTGCCAGCATCCAAGCGGGGGACGGAGAGACCCAGTACTTC. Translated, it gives CASIQAGDGETQYF. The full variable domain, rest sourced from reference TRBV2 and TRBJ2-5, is EPEVTQTPSHQVTQMGQEVILRCVPISNHLYFYWYRQILGQKVEFLVSFYNNEISEKSEIFDDQFSVERPDGSNFTLKIRSTKLEDSAMYFCASIQAGDGETQYFGPGTRLLVL.

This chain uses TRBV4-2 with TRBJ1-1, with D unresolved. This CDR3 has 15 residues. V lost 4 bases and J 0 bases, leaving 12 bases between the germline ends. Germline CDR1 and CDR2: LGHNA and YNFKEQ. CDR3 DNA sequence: TGTGCCAGCAGCCCAGAATTTCGATTGAACACTGAAGCTTTCTTT. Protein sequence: CASSPEFRLNTEAFF.

The CDR3 region has the DNA TGTGCCAGCAGCCACCCTGTGTCGGGGGAGCTGTTTTTT. Translating gives CASSHPVSGELFF. The gene calls are TRBV7-9 and TRBJ2-2; D not certain. The V end lost 5 bases, the J end lost 8 bases, and 12 bases lay between the germline ends. CDR1 SEHNR and CDR2 FQNEAQ come from the germline V gene (reference sequence). The CDR3 has 13 amino acids.

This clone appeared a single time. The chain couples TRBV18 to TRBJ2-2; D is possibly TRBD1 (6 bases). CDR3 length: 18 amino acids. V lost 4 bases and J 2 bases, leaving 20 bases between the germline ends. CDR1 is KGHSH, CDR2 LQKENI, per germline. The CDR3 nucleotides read TGTGCCAGCTCACTCCTTTTGGAACAGGGCTACAACACCGGGGAGCTGTTTTTT. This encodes CASSLLLEQGYNTGELFF.

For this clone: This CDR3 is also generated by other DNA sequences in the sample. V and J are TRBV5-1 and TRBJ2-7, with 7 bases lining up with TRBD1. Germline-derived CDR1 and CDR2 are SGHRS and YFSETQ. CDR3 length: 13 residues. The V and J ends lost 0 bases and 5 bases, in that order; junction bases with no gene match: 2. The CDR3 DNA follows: TGCGCCAGCAGCTTGGGACAGGGAGACGAGCAGTACTTC. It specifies CASSLGQGDEQYF.

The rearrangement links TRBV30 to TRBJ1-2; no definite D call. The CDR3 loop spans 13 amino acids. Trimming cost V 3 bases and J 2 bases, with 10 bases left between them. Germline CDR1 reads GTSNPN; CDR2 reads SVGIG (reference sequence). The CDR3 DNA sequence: TGTGCCTGGAGGGGAGCCTCCAACTATGGCTACACCTTC. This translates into CAWRGASNYGYTF.

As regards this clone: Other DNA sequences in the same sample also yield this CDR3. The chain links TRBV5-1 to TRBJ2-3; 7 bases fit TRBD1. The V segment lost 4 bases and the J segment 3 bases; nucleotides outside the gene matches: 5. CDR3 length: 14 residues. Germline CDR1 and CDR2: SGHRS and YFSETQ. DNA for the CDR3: TGCGCCAGCAGCCTTGAGACAGGGACAGATACGCAGTATTTT. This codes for CASSLETGTDTQYF.

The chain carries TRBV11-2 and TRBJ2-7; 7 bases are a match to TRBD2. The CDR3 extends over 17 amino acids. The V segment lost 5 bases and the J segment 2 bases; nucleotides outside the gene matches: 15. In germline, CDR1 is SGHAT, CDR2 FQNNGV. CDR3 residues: CASSLTNLADYTYEQYF. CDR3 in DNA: TGTGCCAGCAGCCTTACTAACCTAGCGGATTATACCTACGAGCAGTACTTC.

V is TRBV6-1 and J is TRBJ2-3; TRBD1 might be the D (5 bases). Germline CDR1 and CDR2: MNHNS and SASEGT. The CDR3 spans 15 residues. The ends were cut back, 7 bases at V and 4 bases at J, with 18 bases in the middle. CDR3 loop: CASKVPGLQADTQYF. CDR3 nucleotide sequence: TGTGCCAGCAAGGTCCCCGGATTACAGGCAGATACGCAGTATTTT.

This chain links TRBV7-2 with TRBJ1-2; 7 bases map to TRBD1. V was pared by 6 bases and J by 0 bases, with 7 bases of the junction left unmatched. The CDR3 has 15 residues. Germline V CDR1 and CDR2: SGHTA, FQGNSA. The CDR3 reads CASRRTGLTNYGYTF. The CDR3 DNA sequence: TGTGCCAGCAGAAGGACAGGCCTTACTAACTATGGCTACACCTTC.

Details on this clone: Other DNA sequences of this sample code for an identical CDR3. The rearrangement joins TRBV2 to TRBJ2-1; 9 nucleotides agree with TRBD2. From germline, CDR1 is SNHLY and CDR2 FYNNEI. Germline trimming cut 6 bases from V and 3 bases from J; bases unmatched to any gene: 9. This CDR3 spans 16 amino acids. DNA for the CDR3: TGTGCCAGCAGCGAACCGGGACTAGCAAGCTACAATGAGCAGTTCTTC. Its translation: CASSEPGLASYNEQFF.

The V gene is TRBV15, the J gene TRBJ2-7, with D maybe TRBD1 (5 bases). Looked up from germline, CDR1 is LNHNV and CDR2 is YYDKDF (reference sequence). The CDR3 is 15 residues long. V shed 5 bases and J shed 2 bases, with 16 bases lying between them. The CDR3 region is CATSPLRTRAYEQYF. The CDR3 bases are TGTGCCACCAGCCCACTCCGGACCAGGGCCTACGAGCAGTACTTC.

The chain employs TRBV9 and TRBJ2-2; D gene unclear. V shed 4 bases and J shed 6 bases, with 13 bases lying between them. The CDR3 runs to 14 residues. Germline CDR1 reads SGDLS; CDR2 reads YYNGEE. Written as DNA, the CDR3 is TGTGCCAGCAGCCTACCACAAATTGCCGGGGAGCTGTTTTTT. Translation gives CASSLPQIAGELFF.

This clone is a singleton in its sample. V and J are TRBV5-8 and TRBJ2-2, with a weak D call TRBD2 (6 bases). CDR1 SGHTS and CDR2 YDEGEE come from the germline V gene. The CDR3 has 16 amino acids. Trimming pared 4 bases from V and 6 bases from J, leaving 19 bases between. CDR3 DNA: TGTGCCAGCAGCCGGAAGGGCTCGGGGGAAGCCGGGGAGCTGTTTTTT. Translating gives CASSRKGSGEAGELFF.

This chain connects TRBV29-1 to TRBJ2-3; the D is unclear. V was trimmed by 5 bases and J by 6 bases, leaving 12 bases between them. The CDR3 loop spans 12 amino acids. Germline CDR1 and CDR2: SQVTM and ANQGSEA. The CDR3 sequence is CSVSQRMDTQYF. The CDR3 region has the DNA TGCAGCGTTTCCCAGAGGATGGATACGCAGTATTTT.

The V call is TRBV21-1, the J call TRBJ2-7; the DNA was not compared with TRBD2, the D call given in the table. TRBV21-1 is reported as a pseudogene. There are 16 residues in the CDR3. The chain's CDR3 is CASSKEEEAGSYEQYF. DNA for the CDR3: TGTGCCAGCAGCAAAGAGGAGGAGGCGGGGTCCTACGAGCAGTACTTC.

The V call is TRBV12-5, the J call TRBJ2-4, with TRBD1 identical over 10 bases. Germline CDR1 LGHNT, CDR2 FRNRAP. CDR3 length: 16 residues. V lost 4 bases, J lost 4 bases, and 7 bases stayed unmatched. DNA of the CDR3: TGTGCTAGTGGTTCGGACAGGGGGGAGAGTAAAAACATTCAGTACTTC. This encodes CASGSDRGESKNIQYF.